This T cell receptor beta chain was documented in a study of CD8+ T cells in alopecia areata (dated by TCRdb to 2016 to 2018). For context, the study as a whole: Treated patients were enrolled in an open-label pilot trial of oral tofacitinib, 5 to 10 mg twice daily, for moderate-to-severe alopecia areata. Patients received tofacitinib for 6 to 18 months and were then followed off drug for 6 months to check for delayed response and recurrence. In treated patients, disease severity was measured using the SALT score, which gives the percentage of scalp surface area affected. The study used high-throughput TCRbeta sequencing to examine T cell clonal expansion in alopecia areata, in both the C3H/HeJ mouse model and human patients. Scalp tissue and sorted CD4+ and CD8+ peripheral blood T cells from patchy and totalis/universalis alopecia areata patients and from healthy controls were covered by human TCRbeta sequencing. Tofacitinib-treated patients had biopsies at baseline and at 4 and 24 weeks of treatment, with a later scalp biopsy in several patients. Clonality in the scalp was compared among normal scalp (n=4), patchy alopecia areata scalp (n=8), and alopecia totalis/universalis scalp (n=8). RNA came from the PAXgene miRNA kit for fixed scalp, the miRNeasy kit for PBMCs, and the RNeasy kit for mouse skin. Amplification of TCRbeta CDR3 regions was done by immunoSEQ multiplex PCR using 35 Vbeta forward primers and 13 Jbeta reverse primers.

V sheds 2 bases and J sheds 1 base, leaving 2 bases between their ends. According to the germline V gene (reference sequence), CDR1 reads GTSNPN and CDR2 reads SVGIG. Including the terminal cysteine and phenylalanine, the CDR3 comprises 11 residues. The DNA shown is the 33-base CDR3, in frame from base 1. About this clone itself: The clone's antigen remains unknown. No base-level quality is on record; no much larger clone is a single base apart.

Paper-wide results and their limitations: During tofacitinib treatment, many expanded lesional clones remained in scalp and blood, and this persistence may partly explain relapse after treatment is stopped. Scalp TCR repertoire analysis is complicated because resident alphabeta T cells in normal human skin are also sequenced, whereas mouse skin is dominated by gammadelta T cells. Lesional scalp, especially in alopecia totalis/universalis, showed higher clonality and more expanded CD8+ clones than normal scalp, suggesting antigenic drive. With tofacitinib, both scalp clonality and the number of expanded CD8+ clones among the top 100 scalp clones went down significantly. Because the treated cohort was small and included a single nonresponder, larger studies are needed to assess links between baseline CD8+ expansion and response. Shared TCR sequences between patients were less evident than in mice, which may be partly attributable to HLA diversity in the patient population.

The sample's time point label is to be understood as: less than five weeks on oral tofacitinib. The treatment or condition label, as the study defines it: oral pan-JAK inhibitor, 5-10 mg twice daily. Lesional scalp punch biopsies and peripheral blood were obtained from alopecia areata patients. After PBMCs were isolated by density centrifugation and stained for CD3, CD4 and CD8, a FACSAria was used to sort CD4+ and CD8+ T cells. The library relied on the immunoSEQ multiplex PCR assay. For TCR sequencing, RNA was extracted from every sample and reverse transcribed into cDNA to serve as template. SuperScript III was used for first-strand cDNA synthesis, primed with a 2:1 mix of oligo-dT and random hexamers. A synthetic immune receptor repertoire was used to assess amplification bias, and residual bias was removed computationally. Concerning the study's data processing: Raw reads were preprocessed to remove errors, and CDR3 was defined by IMGT conventions from the conserved cysteine to phenylalanine. To get clonality, Shannon entropy was normalized by log2 of the number of productive unique TCRs and the result was subtracted from 1. Whether scalp clones were CD4 or CD8 was inferred by matching scalp TCRbeta sequences against CD4 and CD8 repertoires sorted from blood. Drawn from immuneACCESS, this table holds only the in-frame rearrangements with V and J called that TCRdb kept. Clones are partly lost; checked studies trace under half to an unresolved V gene and leave the rest unexplained. V and J calls and clone size are as listed in that table; D and trimming were resolved from the DNA. This sample gives about 210,000 clones in total; 64% of them show up just once. More than 3.5% of the sample belongs to the ten largest clones.

The sequencing here drew on CD4+ T cells sorted from blood, taken at week 4, from a patient treated with tofacitinib. The sequence came from a human donor with alopecia areata. The rearrangement joined TRBV30 to TRBJ2-5; the D gene is unclear. The DNA sequence reads TGTGCCTGGAGTCTCCAAGAGACCCAGTACTTC. This codes for CAWSLQETQYF. Full variable domain (CDR3 extended with the reference TRBV30 and TRBJ2-5 proteins): SQTIHQWPATLVQPVGSPLSLECTVEGTSNPNLYWYRQAAGRGLQLLFYSVGIGQISSEVPQNLSASRPQDRQFILSSKKLLLSDSGFYLCAWSLQETQYFGPGTRLLVL.